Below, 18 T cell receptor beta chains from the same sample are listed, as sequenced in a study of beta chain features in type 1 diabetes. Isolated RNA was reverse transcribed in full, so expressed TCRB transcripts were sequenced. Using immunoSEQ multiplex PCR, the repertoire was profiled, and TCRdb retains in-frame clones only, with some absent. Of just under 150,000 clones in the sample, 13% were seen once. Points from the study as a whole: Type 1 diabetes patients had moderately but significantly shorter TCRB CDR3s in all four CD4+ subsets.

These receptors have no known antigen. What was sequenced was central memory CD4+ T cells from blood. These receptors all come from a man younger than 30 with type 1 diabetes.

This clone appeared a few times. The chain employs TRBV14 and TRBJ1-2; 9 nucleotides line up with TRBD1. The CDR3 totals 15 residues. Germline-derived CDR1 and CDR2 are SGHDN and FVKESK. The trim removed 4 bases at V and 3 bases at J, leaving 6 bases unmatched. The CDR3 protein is CASSRDRGFDYGYTF. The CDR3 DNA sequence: TGTGCCAGCAGCCGCGACAGGGGGTTCGACTATGGCTACACCTTC. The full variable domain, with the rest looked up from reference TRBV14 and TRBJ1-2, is EAGVTQFPSHSVIEKGQTVTLRCDPISGHDNLYWYRRVMGKEIKFLLHFVKESKQDESGMPNNRFLAERTGGTYSTLKVQPAELEDSGVYFCASSRDRGFDYGYTFGSGTRLTVV.

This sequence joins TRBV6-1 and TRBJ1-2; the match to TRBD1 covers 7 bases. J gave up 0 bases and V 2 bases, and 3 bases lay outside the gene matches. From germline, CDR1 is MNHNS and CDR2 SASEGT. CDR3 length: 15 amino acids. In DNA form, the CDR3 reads TGTGCCAGCAGTGAAATGACAGGGTCTAACTATGGCTACACCTTC. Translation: CASSEMTGSNYGYTF.

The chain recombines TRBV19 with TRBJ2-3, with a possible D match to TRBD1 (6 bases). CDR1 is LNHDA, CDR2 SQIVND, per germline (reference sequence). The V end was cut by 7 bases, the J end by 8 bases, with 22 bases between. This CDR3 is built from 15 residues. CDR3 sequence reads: CASTSGTSGGGTQYF. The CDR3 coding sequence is TGTGCCAGTACCTCCGGGACATCCGGTGGGGGTACGCAGTATTTT. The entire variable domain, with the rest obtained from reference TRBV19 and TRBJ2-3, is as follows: DGGITQSPKYLFRKEGQNVTLSCEQNLNHDAMYWYRQDPGQGLRLIYYSQIVNDFQKGDIAEGYSVSREKKESFPLTVTSAQKNPTAFYLCASTSGTSGGGTQYFGPGTRLTVL.

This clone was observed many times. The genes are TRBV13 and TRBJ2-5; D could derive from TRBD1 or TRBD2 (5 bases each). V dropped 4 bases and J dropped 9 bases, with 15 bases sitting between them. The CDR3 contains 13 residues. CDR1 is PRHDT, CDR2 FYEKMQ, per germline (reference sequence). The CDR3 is CASSSMTRGAQYF. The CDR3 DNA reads TGTGCCAGCAGCTCTATGACACGGGGCGCCCAGTACTTC.

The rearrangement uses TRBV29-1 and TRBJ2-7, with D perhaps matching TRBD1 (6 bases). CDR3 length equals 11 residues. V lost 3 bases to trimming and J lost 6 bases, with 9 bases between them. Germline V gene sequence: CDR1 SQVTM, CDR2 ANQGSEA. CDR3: CSVDRGGEQYF. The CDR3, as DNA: TGCAGCGTTGACAGGGGCGGCGAGCAGTACTTC.

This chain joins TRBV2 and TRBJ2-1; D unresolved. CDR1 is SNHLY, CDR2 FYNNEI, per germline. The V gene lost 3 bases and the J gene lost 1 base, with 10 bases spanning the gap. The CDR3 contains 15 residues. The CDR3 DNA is TGTGCCAGCAGTGAGTTTACAGATTCCTACAATGAGCAGTTCTTC. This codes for CASSEFTDSYNEQFF.

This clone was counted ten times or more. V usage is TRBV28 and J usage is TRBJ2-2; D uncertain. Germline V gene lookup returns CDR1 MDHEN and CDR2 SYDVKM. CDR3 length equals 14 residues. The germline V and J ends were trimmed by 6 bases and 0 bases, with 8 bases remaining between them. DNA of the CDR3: TGTGCCAGCAGCTCGACACCGAACACCGGGGAGCTGTTTTTT. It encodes CASSSTPNTGELFF.

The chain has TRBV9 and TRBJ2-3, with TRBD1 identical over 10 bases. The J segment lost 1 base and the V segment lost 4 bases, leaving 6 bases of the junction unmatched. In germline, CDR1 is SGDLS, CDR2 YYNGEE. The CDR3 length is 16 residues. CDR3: CASSPDRGSGTDTQYF. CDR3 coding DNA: TGTGCCAGCAGCCCGGACAGGGGGTCGGGCACAGATACGCAGTATTTT.

The CDR3 nucleotides read TGTGCCAGCAGGGGAGGACAGGGCAAGAACGAGCAGTACTTC. It yields the protein CASRGGQGKNEQYF. The chain combines TRBV2 with TRBJ2-7; 8 bases are shared with TRBD1. CDR1 SNHLY and CDR2 FYNNEI come from the germline V gene. Unmatched junction bases numbered 9, after V lost 6 bases and J lost 5 bases. The CDR3 runs to 14 residues.

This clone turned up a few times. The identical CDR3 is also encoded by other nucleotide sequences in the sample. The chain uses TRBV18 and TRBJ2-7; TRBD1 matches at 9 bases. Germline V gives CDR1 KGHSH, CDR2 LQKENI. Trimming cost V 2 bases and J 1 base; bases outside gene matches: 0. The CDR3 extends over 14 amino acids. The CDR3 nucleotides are TGTGCCAGCTCACCAGGGACAGGGTCCTACGAGCAGTACTTC. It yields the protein CASSPGTGSYEQYF.

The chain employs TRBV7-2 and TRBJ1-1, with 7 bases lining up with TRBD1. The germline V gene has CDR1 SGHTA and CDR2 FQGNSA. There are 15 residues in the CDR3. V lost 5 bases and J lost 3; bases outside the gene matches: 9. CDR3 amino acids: CASSRRGQEDTEAFF. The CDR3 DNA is TGTGCCAGCAGCCGCCGAGGACAGGAGGACACTGAAGCTTTCTTT.

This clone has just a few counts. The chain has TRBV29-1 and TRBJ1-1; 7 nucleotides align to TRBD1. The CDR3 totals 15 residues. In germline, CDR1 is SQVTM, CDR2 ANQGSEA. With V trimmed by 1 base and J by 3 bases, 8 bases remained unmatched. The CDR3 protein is CSVEGDSGFHTEAFF. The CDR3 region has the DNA TGCAGCGTTGAAGGGGACAGCGGTTTTCACACTGAAGCTTTCTTT. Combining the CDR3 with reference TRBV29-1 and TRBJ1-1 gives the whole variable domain SAVISQKPSRDICQRGTSLTIQCQVDSQVTMMFWYRQQPGQSLTLIATANQGSEATYESGFVIDKFPISRPNLTFSTLTVSNMSPEDSSIYLCSVEGDSGFHTEAFFGQGTRLTVV.

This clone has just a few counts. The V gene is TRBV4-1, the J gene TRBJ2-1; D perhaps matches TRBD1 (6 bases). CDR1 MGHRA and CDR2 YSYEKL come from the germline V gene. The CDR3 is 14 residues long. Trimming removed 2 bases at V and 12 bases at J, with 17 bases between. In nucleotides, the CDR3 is TGCGCCAGCAGCCAACCCCTACAGGGAGTGGGGCAGTTCTTC. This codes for CASSQPLQGVGQFF.

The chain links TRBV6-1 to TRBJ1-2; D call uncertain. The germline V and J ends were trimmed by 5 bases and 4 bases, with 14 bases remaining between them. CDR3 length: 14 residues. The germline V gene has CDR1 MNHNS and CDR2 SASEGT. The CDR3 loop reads CASSRDGPSYGYTF. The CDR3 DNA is TGTGCCAGCAGTAGAGACGGACCTAGCTATGGCTACACCTTC.

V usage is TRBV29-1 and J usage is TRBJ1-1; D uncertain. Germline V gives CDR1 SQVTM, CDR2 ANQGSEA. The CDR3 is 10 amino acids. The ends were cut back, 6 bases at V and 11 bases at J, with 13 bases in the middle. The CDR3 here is CSVVHLRAFF. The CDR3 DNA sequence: TGCAGCGTCGTACATCTTCGGGCTTTCTTT.

The CDR3 spells CASRRLDSGNTIYF. The CDR3 DNA reads TGTGCCAGCAGACGACTGGACTCTGGAAACACCATATATTTT. The J gene is TRBJ1-3, the V gene TRBV6-5; D call uncertain. The germline V and J ends were trimmed by 6 bases and 0 bases, with 9 bases remaining between them. Per the germline V gene, CDR1 is MNHEY and CDR2 is SVGAGI. The CDR3 is 14 residues long.

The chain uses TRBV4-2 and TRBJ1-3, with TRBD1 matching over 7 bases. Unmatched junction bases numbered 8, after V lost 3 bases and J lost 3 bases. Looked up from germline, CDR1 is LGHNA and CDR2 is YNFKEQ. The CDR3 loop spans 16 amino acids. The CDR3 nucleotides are TGTGCCAGCAGCCACGTTACAGGGGTTAGTGGAAACACCATATATTTT. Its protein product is CASSHVTGVSGNTIYF.

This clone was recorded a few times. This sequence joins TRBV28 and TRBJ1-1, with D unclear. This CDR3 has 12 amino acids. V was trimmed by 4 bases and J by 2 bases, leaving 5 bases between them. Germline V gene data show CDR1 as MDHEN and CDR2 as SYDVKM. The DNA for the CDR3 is TGTGCCAGCAGTTACGCCAACACTGAAGCTTTCTTT. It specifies CASSYANTEAFF. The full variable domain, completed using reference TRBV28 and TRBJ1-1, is DVKVTQSSRYLVKRTGEKVFLECVQDMDHENMFWYRQDPGLGLRLIYFSYDVKMKEKGDIPEGYSVSREKKERFSLILESASTNQTSMYLCASSYANTEAFFGQGTRLTVV.